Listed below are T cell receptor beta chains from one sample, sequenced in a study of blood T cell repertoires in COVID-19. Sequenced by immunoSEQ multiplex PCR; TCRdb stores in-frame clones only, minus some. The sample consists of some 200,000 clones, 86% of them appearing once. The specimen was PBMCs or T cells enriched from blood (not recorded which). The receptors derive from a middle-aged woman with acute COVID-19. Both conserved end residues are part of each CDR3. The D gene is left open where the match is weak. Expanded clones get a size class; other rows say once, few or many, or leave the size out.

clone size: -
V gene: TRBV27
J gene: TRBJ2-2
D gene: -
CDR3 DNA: TGTGCCAGCAGTTTAGCGATGAACACCGGGGAGCTGTTTTTT
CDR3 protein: CASSLAMNTGELFF

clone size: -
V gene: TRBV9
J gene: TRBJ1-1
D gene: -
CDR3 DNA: TGTGCCAGCAGCGTAGTTGGGGGGAAGACTGAAGCTTTCTTT
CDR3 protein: CASSVVGGKTEAFF

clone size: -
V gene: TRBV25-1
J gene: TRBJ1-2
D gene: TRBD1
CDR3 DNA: TGTGCCAGCAGTGAAACCACGGGACAGAGCAGCTATGGCTACACCTTC
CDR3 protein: CASSETTGQSSYGYTF

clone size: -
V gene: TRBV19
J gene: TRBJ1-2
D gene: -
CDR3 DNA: TGTGCCAGTAGAACCCACAGGGCAGGGAGCAACTATGGCTACACCTTC
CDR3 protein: CASRTHRAGSNYGYTF

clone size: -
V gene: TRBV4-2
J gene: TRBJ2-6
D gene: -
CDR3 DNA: TGTGCCAGCAGCCAAGCGTCGTGGGCGGCGGGGACTGGGGCCAACGTCCTGACTTTC
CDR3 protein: CASSQASWAAGTGANVLTF

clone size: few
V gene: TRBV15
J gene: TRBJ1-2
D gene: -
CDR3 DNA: TGTGCCACCAGCTGGCCGGCACAGGGTTATGGCTACACCTTC
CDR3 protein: CATSWPAQGYGYTF

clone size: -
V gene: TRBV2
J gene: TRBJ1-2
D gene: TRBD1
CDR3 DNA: TGTGCCAGCAGTGAGAGCAGGGGGCCGGTCTATGGCTACACCTTC
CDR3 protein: CASSESRGPVYGYTF

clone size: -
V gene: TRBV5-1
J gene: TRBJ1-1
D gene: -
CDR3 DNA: TGCGCCAGCAGCTTACTACAGGGACACACTGAAGCTTTCTTT
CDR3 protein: CASSLLQGHTEAFF

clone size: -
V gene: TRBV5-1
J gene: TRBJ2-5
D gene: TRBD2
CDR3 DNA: TGCGCCAGCAGCTTGGGGCAGGCGGGGGGGCAAGAGACCCAGTACTTC
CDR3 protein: CASSLGQAGGQETQYF

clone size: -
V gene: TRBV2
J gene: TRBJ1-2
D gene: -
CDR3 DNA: TGTGCCAGCACGACCGGGAGTGGCTACACCTTC
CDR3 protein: CASTTGSGYTF

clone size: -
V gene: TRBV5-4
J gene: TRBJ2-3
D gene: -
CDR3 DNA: TGTGCCAGCAGCCCGAGGGGGGGGGCCACAGATACGCAGTATTTT
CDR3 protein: CASSPRGGATDTQYF

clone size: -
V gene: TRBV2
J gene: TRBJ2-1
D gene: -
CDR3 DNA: TGTGCCAGCAGATACGTCGCAGGGGCCAATGAGCAGTTCTTC
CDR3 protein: CASRYVAGANEQFF

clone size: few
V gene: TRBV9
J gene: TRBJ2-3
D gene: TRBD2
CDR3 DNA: TGTGCCAGCAGCGCCCGTAGCGGGGGGGCTCAGACAGATACGCAGTATTTT
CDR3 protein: CASSARSGGAQTDTQYF

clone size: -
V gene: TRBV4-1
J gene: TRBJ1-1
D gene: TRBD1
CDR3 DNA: TGCGCCAGCAGCGAAGGGTCGGGACAGCGTTTGAACACTGAAGCTTTCTTT
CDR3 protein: CASSEGSGQRLNTEAFF

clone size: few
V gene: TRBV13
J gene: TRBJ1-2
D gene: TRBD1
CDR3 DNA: TGTGCCAGCAGCTTACAGGGGGCCCCCCCCAACTATGGCTACACCTTC
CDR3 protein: CASSLQGAPPNYGYTF

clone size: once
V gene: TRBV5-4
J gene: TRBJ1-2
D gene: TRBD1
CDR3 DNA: TGTGCCAGCAGCCCCGGACAGGGGCAGCGCTATGGCTACACCTTC
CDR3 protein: CASSPGQGQRYGYTF

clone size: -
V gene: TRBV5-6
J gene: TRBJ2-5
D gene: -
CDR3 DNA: TGTGCCAGCAGCTTGGAGGGGCCAGGTCAAGAGACCCAGTACTTC
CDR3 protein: CASSLEGPGQETQYF

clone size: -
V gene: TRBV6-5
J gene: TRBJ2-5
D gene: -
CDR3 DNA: TGTGCCAGCAGCCCCCCGGAAGAGACCCAGTACTTC
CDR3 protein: CASSPPEETQYF